This TCR beta chain was sequenced for a study of blood T cell repertoires in COVID-19. Across the whole study: From the United States, Italy and Spain came samples of acute and convalescent COVID-19. PBMCs, B-cell-depleted T cells, or T cells provided the cDNA or gDNA that made up the material.

Germline values: CDR1 MNHEY, CDR2 SVGAGI. The CDR3 is made up of 13 amino acids. The V and J ends lost 7 bases and 0 bases respectively, with 9 bases between them. Per the original data handling: It was from reference gene primer amplification that nucleated cell counts were estimated. Assay: immunoSEQ multiplex PCR; the TCRdb copy retains only in-frame clones and omits some. V, J and clone size are taken as reported in that table, and D and trimming were inferred from the DNA itself. The sample holds 180,000 or so clones; 82% are singletons and the top ten take 8% to 9.5%. This TCR came from a woman between 65 and 79 years old with acute or convalescent COVID-19. This rearrangement joins TRBV6-5 to TRBJ1-1; D is perhaps TRBD1 (6 bases). The material sequenced was peripheral blood. In nucleotides, the CDR3 is TGTGCCAGCAAGGACAGATTGAACACTGAAGCTTTCTTT. It translates to CASKDRLNTEAFF.